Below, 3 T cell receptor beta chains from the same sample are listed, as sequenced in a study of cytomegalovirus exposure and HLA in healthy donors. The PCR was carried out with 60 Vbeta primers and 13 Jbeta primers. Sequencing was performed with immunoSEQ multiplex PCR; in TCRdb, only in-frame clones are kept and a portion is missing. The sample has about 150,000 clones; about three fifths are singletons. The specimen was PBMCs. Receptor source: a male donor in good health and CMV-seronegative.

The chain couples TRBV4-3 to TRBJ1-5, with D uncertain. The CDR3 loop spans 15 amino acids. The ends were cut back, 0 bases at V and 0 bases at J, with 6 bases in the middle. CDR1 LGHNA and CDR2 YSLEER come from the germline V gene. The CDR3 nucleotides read TGCGCCAGCAGCCAAGATCCCGTTAGCAATCAGCCCCAGCATTTT. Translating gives CASSQDPVSNQPQHF.

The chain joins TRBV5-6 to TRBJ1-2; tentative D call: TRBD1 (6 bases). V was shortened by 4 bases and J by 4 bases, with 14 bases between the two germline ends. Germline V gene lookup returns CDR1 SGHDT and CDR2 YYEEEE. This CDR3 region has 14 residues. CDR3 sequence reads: CASSQGPPSYGYTF. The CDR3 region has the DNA TGTGCCAGCAGCCAGGGGCCCCCTAGCTATGGCTACACCTTC.

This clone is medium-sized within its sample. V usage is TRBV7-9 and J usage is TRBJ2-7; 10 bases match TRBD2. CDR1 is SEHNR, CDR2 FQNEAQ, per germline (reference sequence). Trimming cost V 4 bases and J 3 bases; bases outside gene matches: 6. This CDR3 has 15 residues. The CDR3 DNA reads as TGTGCCAGCAGCTCAGGACTAGCGGAAGACTACGAGCAGTACTTC. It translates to CASSSGLAEDYEQYF.